This T cell receptor (beta chain) was sequenced in a study of blood T cells in healthy people across ages. Overall study results and limits: Roughly linear declines in TCR beta diversity per million T cells occurred with age.

There are 15 residues in the CDR3. Unmatched junction bases numbered 6, after V lost 5 bases and J lost 1 base. The germline V gene has CDR1 MDHEN and CDR2 SYDVKM. For this clonotype: Its antigen is undetermined.

A second PCR of 7 to 11 cycles used a sample-barcoded 5' primer and a J-beta primer mix. TCRdb used MiXCR to reprocess the 5' RACE reads, holding one entry per CDR3 protein. Among 800,000 to 950,000 distinct CDR3 sequences listed, 48% were seen once. Around 9.5 milliliters of peripheral blood were drawn from each donor. Every sample had a minimum of 6 million PBMCs isolated. The TCR was taken from a man between 25 and 39 years old in good health. This chain links TRBV28 with TRBJ1-1; 8 bases fit TRBD1. Sequenced material: blood. This CDR3 reads CASSGSGTGNTEAFF. DNA for the CDR3: TGTGCCAGCAGTGGATCCGGGACAGGGAACACTGAAGCTTTCTTT.